This TCR beta chain came from a study of blood T cell repertoires in COVID-19. About the research overall: There were acute and convalescent COVID-19 samples, and they came from the United States, Italy and Spain.

Worth noting for this clone: At one of its ends the junction is not consistent with the germline gene, which may arise from a read error.

Source study methods: Cell counts per sample came from amplifying reference gene primers. Some clones are missing from TCRdb's copy, which holds only in-frame ones; the method was immunoSEQ multiplex PCR. That table is the source of V, J and clone size, and D and trimming were worked out from the DNA. The repertoire consists of around 30,000 clones, with 90% occurring once and the leading ten covering about 1.4%. This CDR3 contains 15 residues. Germline-derived CDR1 and CDR2 are SGHTA and FQGNSA. The source of this sequence is a man aged 60-69 years with active COVID-19. The chain couples TRBV7-2 to TRBJ2-1; D might be TRBD2 (6 bases). Sequenced material: peripheral blood. CDR3 in DNA: TGTGCCAGCAGCTTAGAAGGGGACTCCCACAATGAGCAGTTCTTC. Translation: CASSLEGDSHNEQFF.